This is a list of T cell receptor beta chains from one sample in a study of tissue T cells after allogeneic stem cell transplantation. Profiling relied on immunoSEQ multiplex PCR, and the TCRdb table lists in-frame clones only, not all of them. The sample has approximately 8,800 clones; about 61% are singletons. Sequencing used tissue from the jejunum, obtained at autopsy. Every receptor here comes from a female donor older than 55 with lung cancer. CDR3s include the opening cysteine and the closing phenylalanine or tryptophan. Each record gives: clone size, V gene, J gene, D gene, CDR3 protein, CDR3 DNA. A D gene is named only where the DNA matches it firmly. Expanded clones are given a class, and other clones once, few, many or no size at all.

-	TRBV7-6	TRBJ1-6	TRBD1	CASSGQGAGYNSPLHF	TGTGCCAGCAGCGGCCAGGGGGCCGGCTATAATTCACCCCTCCACTTT
once	TRBV10-3	TRBJ1-1	-	CATQNQGINTEAFF	TGTGCCACCCAGAACCAGGGGATAAACACTGAAGCTTTCTTT
-	TRBV4-2	TRBJ1-5	-	CASSQDRQPGSNQPQHF	TGTGCCAGCAGCCAAGATAGGCAACCTGGGAGCAATCAGCCCCAGCATTTT
-	TRBV9	TRBJ1-2	TRBD1	CASSAFGTGQNYGYTF	TGTGCCAGCAGCGCCTTCGGGACAGGCCAAAACTATGGCTACACCTTC
-	TRBV19	TRBJ2-5	-	CATSDGSTQYF	TGTGCCACCTCGGACGGGTCGACCCAGTACTTC
-	TRBV9	TRBJ2-1	TRBD2	CASSLRAGGLANEQFF	TGTGCCAGCAGCCTCCGAGCGGGAGGGCTTGCCAATGAGCAGTTCTTC
-	TRBV3-1/TRBV3-2	TRBJ1-1	-	CASSQGAYNTEAFF	TGTGCCAGCAGCCAAGGAGCTTACAACACTGAAGCTTTCTTT
medium-sized	TRBV7-9	TRBJ2-1	-	CASSLTGTEQFF	TGTGCCAGCAGCTTGACCGGGACAGAGCAGTTCTTC
-	TRBV6-5	TRBJ1-1	-	CASSYVQNTEAFF	TGTGCCAGCAGTTACGTGCAAAACACTGAAGCTTTCTTT
-	TRBV18	TRBJ2-1	-	CASSPQSYNEQFF	TGTGCCAGCTCACCGCAGTCCTACAATGAGCAGTTCTTC
medium-sized	TRBV9	TRBJ2-1	TRBD2	CASSVVLAGVNEQFF	TGTGCCAGCAGCGTAGTACTAGCGGGGGTAAATGAGCAGTTCTTC
-	TRBV11-2	TRBJ2-7	-	CASSFQDATSYEQYF	TGTGCCAGCAGCTTTCAGGACGCAACCTCCTACGAGCAGTACTTC
once	TRBV6-1	TRBJ1-5	-	CASSDFENQPQHF	TGTGCCAGCAGTGATTTTGAGAATCAGCCCCAGCATTTT
medium-sized	TRBV3-1/TRBV3-2	TRBJ2-2	TRBD2	CASSRPGTSGGPTGELFF	TGTGCCAGCAGCCGACCCGGGACTAGCGGGGGGCCCACCGGGGAGCTGTTTTTT
few	TRBV21-1	TRBJ2-5	-	CASSNSGAGGQETQYF	TGTGCCAGCAGTAACTCTGGGGCGGGGGGCCAAGAGACCCAGTACTTC
-	TRBV5-1	TRBJ1-1	-	CASSLLPPGHGVNTEAFF	TGCGCCAGCAGCTTGCTCCCTCCGGGACACGGGGTGAACACTGAAGCTTTCTTT
-	TRBV2	TRBJ2-5	TRBD2	CASTPAGVKTQYF	TGTGCCAGCACCCCAGCGGGAGTGAAGACCCAGTACTTC
-	TRBV5-1	TRBJ2-1	TRBD2	CASSSLAGGAFF	TGCGCCAGCAGCTCCTTAGCGGGGGGGGCGTTCTTC
few	TRBV27	TRBJ1-6	-	CASRLKQYSYNSPLHF	TGTGCCAGCAGATTAAAGCAGTACTCCTATAATTCACCCCTCCACTTT
-	TRBV4-3	TRBJ2-1	-	CASSQDLGDQQFF	TGCGCCAGCAGCCAAGATCTAGGGGATCAGCAGTTCTTC
-	TRBV10-3	TRBJ2-7	-	CAISDGQYEQYF	TGTGCCATCAGTGACGGGCAGTACGAGCAGTACTTC
few	TRBV6-5	TRBJ2-7	TRBD2	CASSYWGGNEQYF	TGTGCCAGCAGTTACTGGGGGGGGAACGAGCAGTACTTC
-	TRBV7-2	TRBJ1-2	TRBD1	CASSRTGKGGYTF	TGTGCCAGCAGCCGGACAGGGAAAGGGGGCTACACCTTC
-	TRBV18	TRBJ2-1	TRBD2	CASSPGVSSGGNEQFF	TGTGCCAGCTCACCAGGGGTTTCTAGCGGGGGAAATGAGCAGTTCTTC
-	TRBV13	TRBJ2-1	-	CASSLDSSEYEQFF	TGTGCCAGCAGCTTGGACTCTTCCGAGTATGAGCAGTTCTTC
-	TRBV19	TRBJ1-1	TRBD1	CASSSRQGFEAFF	TGTGCCAGTAGTAGTCGACAGGGTTTTGAAGCTTTCTTT
-	TRBV7-2	TRBJ2-2	TRBD1	CASSSGQGFGELFF	TGTGCCAGCAGCTCGGGACAGGGGTTCGGGGAGCTGTTTTTT
few	TRBV11-2	TRBJ2-7	-	CASSLEVGQPEF	TGTGCCAGCAGTCTCGAAGTTGGTCAACCGGAATTC
few	TRBV7-2	TRBJ2-1	TRBD2	CASSVSLGSGRDNEQFF	TGTGCCAGCAGCGTCAGCCTGGGTAGCGGGAGGGACAATGAGCAGTTCTTC
-	TRBV11-2	TRBJ2-1	TRBD1	CASSLARGPYNEQFF	TGTGCCAGCAGCTTAGCTAGGGGGCCTTACAATGAGCAGTTCTTC
-	TRBV7-2	TRBJ1-2	TRBD1	CASSINRGQGGYTF	TGTGCCAGCAGCATCAACAGGGGGCAGGGTGGCTACACCTTC
-	TRBV18	TRBJ2-3	-	CASSPVGSQKSTDTQYF	TGTGCCAGCTCACCAGTGGGCAGTCAAAAAAGCACAGATACGCAGTATTTT
-	TRBV3-1/TRBV3-2	TRBJ1-2	-	CASSQVNYGYTF	TGTGCCAGCAGCCAAGTCAACTATGGCTACACCTTC
few	TRBV6-2/TRBV6-3	TRBJ1-5	TRBD1	CASSQGAGGNQPQHF	TGTGCCAGCAGCCAGGGGGCGGGGGGCAATCAGCCCCAGCATTTT
few	TRBV12-3/TRBV12-4	TRBJ1-2	-	CASSRTGPTGYTF	TGTGCCAGCAGTCGCACAGGGCCGACAGGCTACACCTTC
-	TRBV7-2	TRBJ1-5	-	CASSLVQISNQPQHF	TGTGCCAGCAGCTTAGTTCAGATTAGCAATCAGCCCCAGCATTTT
-	TRBV2	TRBJ1-1	TRBD1	CASKPPTGALNEAFF	TGTGCCAGCAAGCCACCTACAGGGGCCCTCAATGAAGCTTTCTTT
-	TRBV6-5	TRBJ2-4	-	CASSRDATWGNIQYF	TGTGCCAGCAGCCGAGACGCCACATGGGGAAACATTCAGTACTTC
-	TRBV19	TRBJ1-1	-	CASSVGGGGFTEAFF	TGTGCCAGTTCGGTCGGAGGTGGAGGTTTCACTGAAGCTTTCTTT
-	TRBV5-4	TRBJ1-3	TRBD1	CASSFGAGGLSGNTIYF	TGTGCCAGCAGCTTCGGGGCAGGGGGTTTATCTGGAAACACCATATATTTT
once	TRBV19	TRBJ1-5	TRBD1	CASRDRQGLGSNQPQHF	TGTGCCAGTAGGGATCGACAGGGGCTTGGGAGCAATCAGCCCCAGCATTTT
few	TRBV6-5	TRBJ2-7	TRBD2	CASGIGRAYEQYF	TGTGCCAGCGGGATAGGGAGGGCCTACGAGCAGTACTTC
-	TRBV2	TRBJ1-2	TRBD1	CASTDGQGPLYGYTF	TGTGCCAGCACTGACGGACAGGGTCCTCTTTATGGCTACACCTTC
medium-sized	TRBV5-1	TRBJ2-7	-	CASSLALTGRAYEQYF	TGCGCCAGCAGCTTGGCCCTCACGGGCCGGGCCTACGAGCAGTACTTC
-	TRBV12-3/TRBV12-4	TRBJ2-3	-	CASSIRDTQYF	TGTGCCAGCAGCATACGGGATACGCAGTATTTT
-	TRBV27	TRBJ1-1	-	CASSSRGARRGDTEAFF	TGTGCCAGCAGTTCAAGGGGGGCCAGAAGGGGGGACACTGAAGCTTTCTTT
-	TRBV9	TRBJ2-1	-	CASSVPSGRHAGYNEQFF	TGTGCCAGCAGCGTACCCTCCGGGCGCCATGCTGGATACAATGAGCAGTTCTTC
-	TRBV6-5	TRBJ2-1	TRBD2	CASSYGRGGHNEQFF	TGTGCCAGCAGTTATGGGCGGGGGGGCCACAATGAGCAGTTCTTC
-	TRBV7-2	TRBJ1-3	-	CASSSYPSNTIYF	TGTGCCAGCAGCTCTTACCCCTCAAACACCATATATTTT
-	TRBV3-1/TRBV3-2	TRBJ2-7	-	CASSDSSYEQYF	TGTGCCAGCAGCGACAGCTCCTACGAGCAGTACTTC
-	TRBV7-9	TRBJ2-1	-	CASSPKDTNEQFF	TGTGCCAGCAGCCCCAAGGACACCAATGAGCAGTTCTTC
-	TRBV6-5	TRBJ1-1	TRBD1	CASRPTGGGTEAFF	TGTGCCAGCCGTCCCACAGGGGGGGGGACTGAAGCTTTCTTT
once	TRBV2	TRBJ2-2	-	CASSANGGFGGELFF	TGTGCCAGCAGTGCGAATGGAGGGTTCGGCGGGGAGCTGTTTTTT
-	TRBV18	TRBJ1-3	-	CASSPGQLSGNTIYF	TGTGCCAGCTCACCCGGACAGCTCTCTGGAAACACCATATATTTT
-	TRBV3-1/TRBV3-2	TRBJ2-5	-	CASSRSTAYLETQYF	TGTGCCAGCAGCCGCAGCACGGCCTACCTAGAGACCCAGTACTTC
few	TRBV4-1	TRBJ2-3	-	CASSLAEFLDTQYF	TGCGCCAGCAGCCTCGCCGAGTTTCTAGATACGCAGTATTTT
-	TRBV7-9	TRBJ2-5	TRBD1	CASRSGTGEVETQYF	TGTGCCAGCCGGTCCGGGACAGGGGAAGTAGAGACCCAGTACTTC
-	TRBV2	TRBJ1-1	-	CASSDGRGGEAFF	TGTGCCAGCAGTGATGGACGTGGGGGTGAAGCTTTCTTT
-	TRBV19	TRBJ1-2	TRBD1	CASSIGGTGYGYTF	TGTGCCAGTAGTATTGGAGGGACAGGGTATGGCTACACCTTC
-	TRBV7-9	TRBJ2-1	-	CASSSAWAGGRVYNEQFF	TGTGCCAGCAGCTCAGCCTGGGCGGGCGGTAGGGTATACAATGAGCAGTTCTTC